The 14 T cell receptor beta chains below come from one sample, sequenced in a study of blood T cell repertoires in COVID-19. Here immunoSEQ multiplex PCR was the method, and the copy in TCRdb shows in-frame clones only, minus some. Of around 190,000 clones detected, roughly 84% appear once; the ten largest clones hold under 4%. The sample taken for sequencing was PBMCs or T cells enriched from blood (not recorded which). These receptors originate from a young woman who had been exposed to COVID-19.

A single count supports this clone. V gene TRBV6-1 combines with J gene TRBJ1-2; the D gene is possibly TRBD1 (5 bases). The CDR3 runs to 14 residues. Germline loops: CDR1 MNHNS, CDR2 SASEGT. The ends were cut back, 6 bases at V and 8 bases at J, with 19 bases in the middle. CDR3 DNA sequence: TGTGCCAGCAGCCTTTCGGGCAGGGATGGGGGCTACACCTTC. The encoded protein is CASSLSGRDGGYTF.

The chain has TRBV5-1 and TRBJ2-2; 7 bases align to TRBD2. The CDR3 runs to 15 residues. In germline, CDR1 is SGHRS, CDR2 YFSETQ. V lost 4 bases and J lost 0; bases outside the gene matches: 3. The DNA for the CDR3 is TGCGCCAGCAGCCGACTAGCCCCGAACACCGGGGAGCTGTTTTTT. Protein sequence: CASSRLAPNTGELFF.

This clone was recorded only once. J is TRBJ1-5 and V is TRBV7-2; the D gene is possibly TRBD1 (6 bases). Germline lookup yields CDR1 SGHTA and CDR2 FQGNSA. CDR3 length equals 15 residues. Trimming shortened V by 6 bases and J by 1 base, and 13 bases separated the two germline ends. This chain's CDR3 is CASSQQGLSNQPQHF. The CDR3 bases are TGTGCCAGCAGTCAACAGGGTCTGAGCAATCAGCCCCAGCATTTT.

The chain employs TRBV11-3 and TRBJ2-7; 8 nucleotides match TRBD1. The J segment lost 4 bases and the V segment lost 2 bases, leaving 4 bases of the junction unmatched. The CDR3 covers 14 residues. In germline, CDR1 is SGHNT, CDR2 YENEEA. The CDR3 loop reads CASSLSGQGYEQYF. The CDR3 DNA follows: TGTGCCAGCAGCTTATCTGGACAGGGATACGAGCAGTACTTC.

The chain joins TRBV10-3 to TRBJ1-1, with D perhaps TRBD1 (6 bases). Trimming stripped 0 bases from V and 1 base from J, with 9 bases between. CDR1 and CDR2 (germline): ENHRY, SYGVKD. The CDR3 consists of 15 residues. The CDR3 coding sequence is TGTGCCATCAGTGAGTCCGGACAGAAGAACACTGAAGCTTTCTTT. This sequence encodes CAISESGQKNTEAFF.

V usage is TRBV4-1 and J usage is TRBJ2-7; TRBD2 might be the D (6 bases). Trimming stripped 1 base from V and 2 bases from J, with 9 bases between. CDR3 length equals 14 residues. Germline-derived CDR1 and CDR2 are MGHRA and YSYEKL. CDR3 DNA: TGCGCCAGCAGCCAAGGGGGGGACCCCTACGAGCAGTACTTC. Translating it yields CASSQGGDPYEQYF.

The chain carries TRBV6-5 and TRBJ1-4, with 7 bases lining up with TRBD1. The CDR3 is made up of 14 amino acids. Trimming took 8 bases from V and 6 from J; bases not matched to a gene: 9. Per the germline V gene, CDR1 is MNHEY and CDR2 is SVGAGI. CDR3 coding DNA: TGTGCCAGCGGAGAGACAGGGATGGATGAAAAACTGTTTTTT. It is translated as CASGETGMDEKLFF.

The table lists this clone with a few counts. The chain combines TRBV4-3 with TRBJ1-4; D not certain. CDR3 size: 13 residues. V lost 0 bases and J 6 bases, leaving 5 bases between the germline ends. Germline loops: CDR1 LGHNA, CDR2 YSLEER. The CDR3 DNA follows: TGCGCCAGCAGCCAAGATCGAGATGAAAAACTGTTTTTT. Translating it yields CASSQDRDEKLFF.

The J gene is TRBJ2-7, the V gene TRBV2; D gene uncertain. The length of the CDR3 is 13 residues. The germline V and J ends were trimmed by 7 bases and 0 bases, with 10 bases remaining between them. Looked up from germline, CDR1 is SNHLY and CDR2 is FYNNEI. This CDR3 is CASTRPSSYEQYF. The CDR3 DNA reads TGTGCCAGCACCCGCCCGAGCTCCTACGAGCAGTACTTC.

About this clone itself: This specimen includes other DNA sequences encoding the same CDR3. The chain uses TRBV11-2 and TRBJ1-2; D is possibly TRBD1 (6 bases). This CDR3 is built from 13 residues. V lost 5 bases and J lost 2, with 9 bases in between. CDR1 and CDR2 from the germline V gene are SGHAT and FQNNGV. The CDR3 nucleotides read TGTGCCAGCAGCACGCAGGGGAACTATGGCTACACCTTC. Translation gives CASSTQGNYGYTF.

The J gene is TRBJ1-3, the V gene TRBV19; the D is unclear. The V gene lost 0 bases and the J gene lost 0 bases, with 9 bases spanning the gap. The germline gives CDR1 LNHDA, CDR2 SQIVND (reference sequence). The CDR3 contains 16 residues. CDR3 nucleotide sequence: TGTGCCAGTAGTATAGATCTACAGCTCTCTGGAAACACCATATATTTT. It translates to CASSIDLQLSGNTIYF.

This chain uses TRBV30 with TRBJ2-1; 7 bases are shared with TRBD1. The CDR3 has 13 amino acids. The trim removed 4 bases at V and 8 bases at J, leaving 8 bases unmatched. Germline CDR1 is GTSNPN and CDR2 is SVGIG (reference sequence). This CDR3 reads CAWIGGRYHEQFF. The CDR3 nucleotides read TGTGCCTGGATAGGGGGCAGGTACCATGAGCAGTTCTTC.

This clone was seen only a few times. The chain recombines TRBV2 with TRBJ2-3; 8 bases align to TRBD1. The CDR3 sequence is 17 residues long. CDR1 and CDR2 from the germline V gene are SNHLY and FYNNEI. The trim removed 7 bases at V and 2 bases at J, leaving 14 bases unmatched. Written as DNA, the CDR3 is TGTGCCAGCAACAACCCTTCGGGACAGGTGGACACAGATACGCAGTATTTT. It yields the protein CASNNPSGQVDTDTQYF.

The chain carries TRBV9 and TRBJ2-7, with D possibly being TRBD1 (6 bases). The CDR3 length is 13 residues. Germline V lookup: CDR1 SGDLS, CDR2 YYNGEE. Trimming took 3 bases from V and 2 from J, leaving 9 bases between them. For the CDR3, the DNA is TGTGCCAGCAGCGCGGACAGCACCTACGAGCAGTACTTC. Translating it yields CASSADSTYEQYF.